This TCR beta chain comes out of a study of cytomegalovirus exposure and HLA in healthy donors (TCRdb year 2017). About the full investigation: An earlier analysis of some 620 of the donors reported 250 to 350 Gb of sequence data and 117 million unique TCR beta sequences obtained from around 190 million T cells. Approximately 300 gigabases of sequencing data and 70 million to 95 million unique TCR sequences made up an early release that covered about 640 HLA-typed donors. Among the roughly 390 genotyped donors, about 85% belonged to the genetic ancestry cluster associated with self-reported Caucasian donors. The study aimed to test whether signatures of past pathogen exposure could be identified by cataloging public T cell receptors. The study profiled the T cell repertoires of approximately 700 subjects by immunosequencing and related them to cytomegalovirus serostatus. Besides the first cohort of more than 650 subjects, a separate validation cohort made up of 120 different subjects was used. To predict cytomegalovirus infection status, the study brought together high-throughput TCR immunosequencing, statistical association of individual TCRs with disease status, and machine learning. To study patterns of TCR occurrence, a later analysis re-analyzed previously published TCR beta repertoires from several hundred donors and added high-resolution HLA genotyping. In the later analysis, no new phenotypic data were used to find candidate immune exposures; instead, reliance was placed on TCR beta sequences and their occurrence across donors. In an earlier analysis of 587 of the donors, high-throughput TCR beta sequencing was used to judge whether each TCR beta V gene segment behaved as functional or pseudogenic. Donor age, sex, ethnicity and CMV serostatus were collected together with the repertoire data. In a later genetic analysis, genome-wide SNP genotypes for about 55% of the roughly 670 donors were used, and that subset was treated as a discovery cohort. Every discovery cohort repertoire had been produced on one sequencing platform. HLA typing covered class I and class II loci at four-digit resolution. Typing coverage varied by locus: roughly 629-640 donors for A, B, C, DRB1 and DQB1; about 520 for DQA1; about 590 for DPA1; approximately 450 for DPB1. About five DR-DQ haplotypes were treated as single units for association and clustering because of strong linkage in the cohort. Across 300 to 500 genotyped donors of the cohort, an average of about 220,000 unique TCR beta nucleotide sequences per donor were sequenced, and roughly a sixth of those sequences were non-productive.

The cohort comprised some 700 healthy bone marrow donors. At the time of sampling, every cohort member was nominally healthy, though immune exposures that went unrecorded were likely present. The donor tested CMV seronegative and was one of the 352 seronegative cohort members. Every donor gave a peripheral blood sample, and the peripheral blood mononuclear cells from that sample were used for TCR beta sequencing. Genomic DNA extraction from the blood cell samples was performed with the Qiagen DNeasy Blood Extraction Kit. To prepare the library, the immunoSEQ multiplex PCR assay was applied. The multiplex PCR relied on a mix of 60 forward primers for TCR Vbeta segments and 13 reverse primers for TCR Jbeta segments. A multiplex PCR assay on genomic DNA amplified the CDR3 region of rearranged TCR beta genes. The Illumina HiSeq System was used to sequence the amplified TCR beta libraries as 87-base-pair reads. The authors processed their data as follows. A later analysis counted approximately 76 million unique TCR beta chains across the 666 repertoires, and around 9.9 million of these chains were shared by at least two donors. To remove PCR and sequencing errors, raw reads were error-corrected and collapsed into unique sequences using a nearest-neighbor algorithm that merged closely related sequences. Alignment of CDR3 sequences to IMGT reference sequences was used to assign V, D and J gene segments. For a sequence to be retained, a match of at least six nucleotides was required to both a V gene segment and a J gene segment. A rearrangement was called productive if the CDR3 had no stop codons and remained in frame with V and J, and every other rearrangement was called non-productive. CDR3 was defined according to IMGT convention as the region running from the second conserved V-encoded cysteine to the conserved J-encoded phenylalanine. In an earlier analysis of just under 600 of the donors, sequences lacking an unambiguous match to a single V gene segment were excluded. In an earlier analysis of a few hundred of the donors, V segments were called functional above 56.7% productive rearrangements and were called segregating when the between-donor standard deviation exceeded 5%. A statistical classification framework was built for diagnosing cytomegalovirus status from the catalog of TCR beta chain sequences. In a later analysis, TCR nucleotide sequences were compared against IMGT/GENE-DB human TR gene sequences so that V and J genes could be assigned. The TCRdist pipeline was used in a later analysis to assign CDR3 sequences and most-parsimonious VDJ recombination scenarios. In a later analysis, each TCR beta chain was defined by its CDR3 amino acid sequence together with its V-gene family, and reads lacking a unique V-gene family were excluded. In a later analysis, a few hundred highly shared, low-generation-probability nucleotide sequences were removed to address suspected cross-contamination and a sequencing artifact. A later analysis calculated a clonal expansion index for each public chain from normalized within-repertoire ranks of inferred template counts. In a later analysis, generation probabilities were computed using a VDJ recombination model fitted to out-of-frame rearrangements, and the results were checked against IGoR. Hypergeometric tests were used in a later analysis to score TCR-TCR, TCR-HLA and TCR-CMV co-occurrence, with a repertoire-size bias correction applied to the TCR pairs. False discovery rates were estimated in a later analysis by permuting HLA or CMV assignments 20 times. In a later analysis, co-occurring TCRs were grouped with DBSCAN, and TCRdist sequence similarity was added when clustering was performed within HLA-allele-positive subsets. Repertoires with fewer than 30,000 or more than 120,000 public chains, plus five repertoires with anomalous nucleotide sharing, were excluded from co-occurrence clustering. The immuneACCESS repertoire file appears here via TCRdb, limited to in-frame rearrangements. These files lack a portion of the clones; in checked studies, under half of the deficit traces to unresolved V genes, and the cause of the others is not known. D and trimming come from the DNA, and the V and J calls and clone size come from that table. The sample table shows about 150,000 clones, and around 59% are seen once. Clones ranked in the top ten supply about 1.8% of the sample.

The CDR3 sequence holds 14 residues, the cysteine and phenylalanine included. The DNA shown is the 42-base CDR3, in frame from base 1. For CDR1 and CDR2, the germline V gene lists SGHRS and YFSETQ. Clipping removes 0 bases from V and 2 bases from J, with 1 as the unmatched junction base count. This clone was observed a handful of times. The specificity of this receptor is unknown. The record has no base qualities; no much larger clone is one base away. Study-level results and caveats: Specific HLA alleles were associated with 15,000 to 20,000 TCR beta sequences at a false discovery rate of 0.05 in a later analysis. Because counts were too low, about 18 rarely observed V segments, including chromosome 9 orphons, were excluded from the earlier analysis of around 590 of the donors. In a later genetic analysis, a missense DCLRE1C variant was associated with V-gene and J-gene trimming of TCR beta chains, and the association was replicated in an independent cohort. Most TCR sequences were seen in very few donors, while some public TCRs were found in many individuals. The classifier was reported to diagnose cytomegalovirus status with high specificity and sensitivity in both the original cohort and the validation cohort. When HLA alleles, especially DR and DQ, strongly co-occurred, TCR associations were difficult to assign to individual alleles. A further reported finding was that TCR beta sequences accurately predicted the HLA-A and HLA-B alleles for most subjects in the first cohort. A later analysis found that TCR association rates varied across HLA loci, with DRB1 alleles showing the most associated TCRs and HLA-C alleles the fewest. The presence/absence analyses assumed that sequencing depth was roughly uniform across donors, and that assumption may not be true. A group of highly shared sequence variants was considered likely to be a technical artifact of the sequencing pipeline. In a later genetic analysis, fewer N-insertions in productive TCRs were reported among donors in an Asian-associated ancestry cluster than the approximately 710-donor mean. Because HLA typing was unavailable for some donors at each locus, only the typed subset was used in association tests. Because the 87-base-pair reads could not distinguish some IMGT-functional V segments, including TRBV6-2 and TRBV6-3, those segments were excluded. According to a later analysis, most CMV-associated TCR beta chains appeared to be HLA-restricted, and the HLA associations seemed to be driven largely by CMV exposure. A later analysis reported that several top co-occurrence clusters appeared linked to parvovirus B19, influenza, CMV and Epstein-Barr virus. The only immune exposure information available for the cohort was CMV serostatus. An earlier analysis of some 590 of the donors showed that most TCR beta V segments appeared in productive rearrangements either about 87% or about 30% of the time, which broadly matched IMGT annotations. A later analysis found that HLA-associated TCR beta chains were more clonally expanded and had lower generation probabilities than equally common non-associated chains. The cohort was sequenced for TCR beta chains only, and without alpha or paired-chain data the features that could be detected were limited. A total of 164 TCR beta chains were listed by the study as associated with cytomegalovirus. Correlated functional status among segregating V segments might reflect linkage disequilibrium, but an unknown experimental factor could not be ruled out. Three of the identified cytomegalovirus-associated TCR beta chains were confirmed in vitro to be specific for cytomegalovirus antigens. The authors suggested that the approach could potentially be generalized to other disease states and immunological phenotypes.

The sequenced sample was PBMCs. The chain couples TRBV5-1 to TRBJ2-5; 7 bases in between match TRBD1. This clonotype was sampled from a male donor in good health and CMV-seronegative. Read as DNA, the sequence is TGCGCCAGCAGCTTGGGACAGGGACAAGAGACCCAGTACTTC. Translated, it reads CASSLGQGQETQYF.